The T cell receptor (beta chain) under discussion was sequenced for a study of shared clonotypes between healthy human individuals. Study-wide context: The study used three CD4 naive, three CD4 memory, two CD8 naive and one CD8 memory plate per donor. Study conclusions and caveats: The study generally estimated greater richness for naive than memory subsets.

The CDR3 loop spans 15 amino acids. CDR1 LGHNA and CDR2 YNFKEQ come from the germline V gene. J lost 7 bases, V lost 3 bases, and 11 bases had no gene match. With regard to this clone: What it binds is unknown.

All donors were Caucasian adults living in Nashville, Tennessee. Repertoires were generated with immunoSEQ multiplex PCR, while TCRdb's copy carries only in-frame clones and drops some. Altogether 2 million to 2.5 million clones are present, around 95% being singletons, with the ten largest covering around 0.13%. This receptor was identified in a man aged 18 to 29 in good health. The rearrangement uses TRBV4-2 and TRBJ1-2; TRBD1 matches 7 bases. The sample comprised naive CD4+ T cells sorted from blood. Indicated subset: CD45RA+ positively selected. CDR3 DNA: TGTGCCAGCAGCCAGCCGGACAGGCCGGAAGGTGGCTACACCTTC. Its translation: CASSQPDRPEGGYTF.